This T cell receptor (beta chain) was sequenced in a study of control samples from healthy donors and cancer patients. Germline V gene lookup returns CDR1 SGHAT and CDR2 FQNNGV. The CDR3 totals 16 residues. V shed 1 base and J shed 1 base, with 11 bases lying between them. Clones were sequenced by immunoSEQ multiplex PCR, and TCRdb holds only the in-frame ones, with some missing. The sample has some 140,000 clones, 94% seen once. V gene TRBV11-2 combines with J gene TRBJ2-1; TRBD2 might be the D (6 bases). This TCR derives from a middle-aged man in good health. Sample: blood. For the CDR3, the DNA is TGTGCCAGCAGCTTAGGTGGGGGGAGGTCCTACAATGAGCAGTTCTTC. It yields the protein CASSLGGGRSYNEQFF.